These T cell receptor beta chains were read from a single sample in a study of T cell changes during pregnancy in multiple sclerosis. The table came from immunoSEQ multiplex PCR; TCRdb's copy has only in-frame clones and leaves some out. Of 45,000 to 55,000 clones in the sample, 85% to 95% were seen once. The input for sequencing was CD8+ T cells from peripheral blood mononuclear cells, taken before pregnancy. All receptors derive from a female donor with multiple sclerosis, enrolled in a pregnancy study. The CDR3 runs from the conserved cysteine through the conserved F or W.

V gene	J gene	CDR3 protein
TRBV10-1	TRBJ2-3	CASSEREADTQYF
TRBV7-6	TRBJ2-3	CASSPGRTLSTDTQYF
TRBV10-2	TRBJ2-7	CASSKKNRGSYEQYF
TRBV27	TRBJ2-7	CASSQQGPYEQYF
TRBV4-1	TRBJ2-7	CASSQIAGAVYEQYF
TRBV9	TRBJ2-7	CASSSGTSGRDTYEQYF
TRBV19	TRBJ2-7	CASSIGPGQGYEQYF
TRBV19	TRBJ2-1	CASSHDSYNEQFF
TRBV9	TRBJ2-5	CASSEGARETQYF
TRBV14	TRBJ2-1	CASSQTGSYNEQFF
TRBV4-1	TRBJ1-5	CASSRQGPNQPQHF
TRBV6-1	TRBJ2-3	CASRLLAGVSDTQYF
TRBV27	TRBJ1-4	CASSYGQGYEKLFF
TRBV27	TRBJ2-5	CASSYLTGPSETQYF
TRBV4-2	TRBJ2-4	CASSQDGGNIIGENIQYF
TRBV7-8	TRBJ1-1	CASSPGTGAGAFF
TRBV29-1	TRBJ2-2	CSVEERGGATTNTGELFF
TRBV9	TRBJ2-7	CASSAGGSDEQYF
TRBV4-1	TRBJ1-5	CASSQVPGQPQHF
TRBV19	TRBJ1-1	CASSMRAPEAFF
TRBV7-9	TRBJ1-1	CASSFGGAGGTFF